This T cell receptor beta chain originates from a study of PD-L1 blockade in urothelial cancer. About the study: At 3 weeks after treatment start (second dose) and again at 6 weeks, blood was analyzed.

Time point: pretreatment peripheral blood. This CDR3 comprises 13 residues. CDR1 MNHNS and CDR2 SASEGT come from the germline V gene. Generated by immunoSEQ multiplex PCR, the TCRdb table keeps only in-frame clones and is missing some. The sample lists under 95,000 clones, more than 75% occurring once. Here the sequenced sample was PBMCs, taken around atezolizumab (anti-PD-L1) treatment. The receptor's source is a man aged 60-69 years with urothelial cancer. This chain connects TRBV6-1 to TRBJ1-3; D perhaps matches TRBD1 (5 bases). For the CDR3, the DNA is TGTTCACTGGGGCTTTTTACTGGAAACACCATATATTTT. This encodes CSLGLFTGNTIYF.